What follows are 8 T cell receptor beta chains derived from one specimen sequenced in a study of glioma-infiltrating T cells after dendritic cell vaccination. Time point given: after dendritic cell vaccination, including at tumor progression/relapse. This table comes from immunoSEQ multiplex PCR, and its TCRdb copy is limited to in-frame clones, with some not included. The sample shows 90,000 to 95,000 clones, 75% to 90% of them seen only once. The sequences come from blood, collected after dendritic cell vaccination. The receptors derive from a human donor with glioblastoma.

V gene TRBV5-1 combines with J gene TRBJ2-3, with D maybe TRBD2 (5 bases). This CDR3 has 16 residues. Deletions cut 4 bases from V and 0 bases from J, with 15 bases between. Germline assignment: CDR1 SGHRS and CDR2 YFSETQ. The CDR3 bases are TGCGCCAGCAGCCATGGGGAGCTATCTAGCACAGATACGCAGTATTTT. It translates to CASSHGELSSTDTQYF.

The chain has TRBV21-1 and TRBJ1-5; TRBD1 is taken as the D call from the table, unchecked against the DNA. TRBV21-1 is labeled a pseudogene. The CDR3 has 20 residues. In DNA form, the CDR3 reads TGTGCCAGCAGCAAAGCTCCCGGGACAGGGGGCCGGGTTGGATCTCAGCCCCAGCATTTT. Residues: CASSKAPGTGGRVGSQPQHF.

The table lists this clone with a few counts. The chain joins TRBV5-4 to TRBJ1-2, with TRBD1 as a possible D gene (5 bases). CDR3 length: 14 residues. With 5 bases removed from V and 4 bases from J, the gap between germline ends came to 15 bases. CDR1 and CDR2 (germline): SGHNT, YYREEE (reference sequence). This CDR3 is CASSSGETAYGYTF. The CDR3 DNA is TGTGCCAGCAGTAGTGGAGAGACAGCCTATGGCTACACCTTC.

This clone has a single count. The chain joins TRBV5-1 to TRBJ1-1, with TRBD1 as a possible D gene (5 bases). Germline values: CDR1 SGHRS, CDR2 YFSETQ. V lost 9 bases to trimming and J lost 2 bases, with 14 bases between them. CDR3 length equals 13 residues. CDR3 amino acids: CATREADNTEAFF. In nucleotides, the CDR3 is TGCGCCACCAGGGAGGCGGACAACACTGAAGCTTTCTTT.

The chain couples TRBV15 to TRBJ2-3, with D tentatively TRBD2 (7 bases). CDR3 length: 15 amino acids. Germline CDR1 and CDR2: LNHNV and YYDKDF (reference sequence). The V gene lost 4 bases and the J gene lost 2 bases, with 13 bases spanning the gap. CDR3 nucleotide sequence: TGTGCCACCAGCAAGCGGGACACCGACACAGATACGCAGTATTTT. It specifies CATSKRDTDTDTQYF.

CDR3 sequence (DNA): TGTGCCAGCTCACCTTCCAGGGATTTCACTGAAGCTTTCTTT. It specifies CASSPSRDFTEAFF. The V gene is TRBV18, the J gene TRBJ1-1, with D possibly TRBD1 on 5 matching bases. Trimming removed 3 bases at V and 4 bases at J, with 12 bases between. Germline V lookup: CDR1 KGHSH, CDR2 LQKENI. The CDR3 is 14 amino acids.

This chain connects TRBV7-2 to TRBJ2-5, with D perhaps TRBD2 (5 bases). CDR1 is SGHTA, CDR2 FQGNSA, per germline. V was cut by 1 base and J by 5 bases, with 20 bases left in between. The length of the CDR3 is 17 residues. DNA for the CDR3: TGTGCCAGCAGCTTAGAAGGGTCCAGACTAACCCGTGAGACCCAGTACTTC. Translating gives CASSLEGSRLTRETQYF.

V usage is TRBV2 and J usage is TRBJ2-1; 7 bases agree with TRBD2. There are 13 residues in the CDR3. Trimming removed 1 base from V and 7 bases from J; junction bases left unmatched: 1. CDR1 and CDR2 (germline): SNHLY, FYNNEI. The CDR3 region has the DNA TGTGCCAGCAGTGAAGAGCGGGGAAATGAGCAGTTCTTC. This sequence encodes CASSEERGNEQFF.